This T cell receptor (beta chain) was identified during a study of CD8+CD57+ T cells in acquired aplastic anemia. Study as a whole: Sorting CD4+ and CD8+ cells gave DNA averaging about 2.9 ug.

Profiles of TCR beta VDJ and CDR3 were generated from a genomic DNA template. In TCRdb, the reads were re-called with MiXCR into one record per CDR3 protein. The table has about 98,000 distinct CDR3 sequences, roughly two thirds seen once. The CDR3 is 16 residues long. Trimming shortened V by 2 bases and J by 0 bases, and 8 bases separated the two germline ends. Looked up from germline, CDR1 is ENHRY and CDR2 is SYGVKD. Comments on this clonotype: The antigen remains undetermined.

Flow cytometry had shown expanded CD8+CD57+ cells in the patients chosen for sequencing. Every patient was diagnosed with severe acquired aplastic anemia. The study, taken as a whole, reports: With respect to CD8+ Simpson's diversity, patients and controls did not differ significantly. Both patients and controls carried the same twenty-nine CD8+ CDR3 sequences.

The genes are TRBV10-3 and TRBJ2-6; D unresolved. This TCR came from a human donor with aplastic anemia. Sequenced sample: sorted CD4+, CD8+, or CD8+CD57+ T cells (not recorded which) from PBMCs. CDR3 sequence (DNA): TGTGCCATCAGTGAGGACGGTCTCTCTGGGGCCAACGTCCTGACTTTC. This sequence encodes CAISEDGLSGANVLTF.